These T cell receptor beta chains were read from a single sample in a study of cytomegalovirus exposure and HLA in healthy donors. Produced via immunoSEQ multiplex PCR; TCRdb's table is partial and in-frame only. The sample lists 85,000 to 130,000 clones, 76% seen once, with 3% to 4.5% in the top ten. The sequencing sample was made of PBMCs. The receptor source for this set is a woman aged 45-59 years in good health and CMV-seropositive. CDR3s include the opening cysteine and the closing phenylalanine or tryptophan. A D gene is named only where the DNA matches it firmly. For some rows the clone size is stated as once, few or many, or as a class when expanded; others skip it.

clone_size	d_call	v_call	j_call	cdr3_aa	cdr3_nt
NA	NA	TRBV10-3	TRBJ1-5	CAIRSSNQPQHF	TGTGCCATCAGGAGCAGCAATCAGCCCCAGCATTTT
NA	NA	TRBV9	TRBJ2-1	CASSVERSEQFF	TGTGCCAGCAGCGTCGAACGGAGCGAGCAGTTCTTC
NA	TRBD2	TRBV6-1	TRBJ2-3	CASSGAASGSLTDTQYF	TGTGCCAGCAGTGGCGCGGCTAGCGGGAGTCTGACAGATACGCAGTATTTT
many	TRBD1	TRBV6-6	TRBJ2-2	CASSGQDANTGELFF	TGTGCCAGCAGCGGACAGGACGCGAACACCGGGGAGCTGTTTTTT
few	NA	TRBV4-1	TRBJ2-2	CASSQANLGTNTGELFF	TGCGCCAGCAGCCAAGCAAACTTGGGCACGAACACCGGGGAGCTGTTTTTT
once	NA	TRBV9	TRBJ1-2	CASSVGGGSGYTF	TGTGCCAGCAGCGTAGGGGGGGGAAGTGGCTACACCTTC
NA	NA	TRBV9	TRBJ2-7	CASSVGTGVISYEQYF	TGTGCCAGCAGCGTAGGAACCGGGGTAATATCCTACGAGCAGTACTTC
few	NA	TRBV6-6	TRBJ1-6	CASSPRGGFGNSPLHF	TGTGCCAGCAGTCCGCGTGGGGGCTTCGGTAATTCACCCCTCCACTTT
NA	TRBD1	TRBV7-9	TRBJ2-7	CASSLGQGEYEQYF	TGTGCCAGCAGCCTCGGACAGGGGGAATACGAGCAGTACTTC
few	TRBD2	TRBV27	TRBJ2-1	CASSLRPGRSYNEQFF	TGTGCCAGCAGTTTACGACCCGGGAGGTCCTACAATGAGCAGTTCTTC
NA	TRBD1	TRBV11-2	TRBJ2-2	CASSFQGASNTGELFF	TGTGCCAGCAGCTTTCAGGGGGCCTCGAACACCGGGGAGCTGTTTTTT
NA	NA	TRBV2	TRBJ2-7	CATGGASGGRANEQYF	TGTGCCACCGGGGGGGCTTCAGGGGGAAGGGCCAACGAGCAGTACTTC
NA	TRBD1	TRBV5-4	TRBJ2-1	CASSPRDRGGEQFF	TGTGCCAGCAGCCCCCGGGACAGGGGCGGAGAGCAGTTCTTC
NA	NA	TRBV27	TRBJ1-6	CASSSGLYPYNSPLHF	TGTGCCAGCAGCTCTGGACTATATCCTTATAATTCACCCCTCCACTTT
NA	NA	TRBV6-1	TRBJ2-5	CASRRRGVETQYF	TGTGCCAGCAGGCGACGAGGAGTGGAGACCCAGTACTTC
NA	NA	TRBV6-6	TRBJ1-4	CASSFYFEKLFF	TGTGCCAGCAGCTTCTATTTCGAAAAACTGTTTTTT
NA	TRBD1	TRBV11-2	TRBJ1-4	CASSIRDRGEKLFF	TGTGCCAGCAGCATACGGGACAGGGGGGAAAAACTGTTTTTT
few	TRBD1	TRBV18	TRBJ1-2	CASSPPGTGAGYTF	TGTGCCAGCTCCCCGCCCGGGACAGGGGCCGGCTACACCTTC
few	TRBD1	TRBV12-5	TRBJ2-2	CASGLVGNRGLNVGRRAGELFF	TGTGCTAGTGGTTTGGTAGGAAACAGGGGGCTCAACGTCGGTAGAAGAGCCGGGGAGCTGTTTTTT
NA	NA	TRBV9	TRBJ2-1	CASSLPHNEQFF	TGTGCCAGCAGCCTACCCCACAATGAGCAGTTCTTC
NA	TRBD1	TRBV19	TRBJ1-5	CASSISGTGFNQPQHF	TGTGCCAGTAGTATCAGCGGGACAGGCTTTAATCAGCCCCAGCATTTT
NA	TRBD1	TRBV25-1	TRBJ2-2	CASRTRGPGELFF	TGTGCCAGCAGAACGAGGGGGCCCGGGGAGCTGTTTTTT
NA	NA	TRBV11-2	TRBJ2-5	CASSLAWATQETQYF	TGTGCCAGCAGCTTAGCATGGGCGACCCAAGAGACCCAGTACTTC
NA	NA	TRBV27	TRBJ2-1	CASSLRRDLYNEQFF	TGTGCCAGCAGTTTAAGGCGGGACCTCTACAATGAGCAGTTCTTC
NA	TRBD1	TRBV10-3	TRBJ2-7	CAISETELVTGTDEQYF	TGTGCCATCAGTGAGACCGAACTAGTGACAGGGACGGACGAGCAGTACTTC
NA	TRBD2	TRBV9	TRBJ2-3	CASSVGASGDTDTQYF	TGTGCCAGCAGCGTAGGGGCTAGCGGAGACACAGATACGCAGTATTTT
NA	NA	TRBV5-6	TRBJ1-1	CASSLVVTGNTEAFF	TGTGCCAGCAGCTTGGTGGTGACAGGGAACACTGAAGCTTTCTTT
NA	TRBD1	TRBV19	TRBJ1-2	CASSINTGGYYGYTF	TGTGCCAGTAGTATCAATACAGGGGGGTACTATGGCTACACCTTC
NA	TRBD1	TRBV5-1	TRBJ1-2	CASSSWDRGNGGYTF	TGCGCCAGCAGCTCCTGGGACAGGGGGAATGGTGGCTACACCTTC
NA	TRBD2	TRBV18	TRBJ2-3	CASSLAGGTDTQYF	TGTGCCAGCTCCCTAGCGGGGGGCACAGATACGCAGTATTTT
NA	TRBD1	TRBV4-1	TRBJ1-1	CASSQGPGTVVPRNTEAFF	TGCGCCAGCAGCCAAGGACCCGGGACAGTAGTTCCTAGGAACACTGAAGCTTTCTTT
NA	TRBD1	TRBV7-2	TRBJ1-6	CASSWDSSYNSPLHF	TGTGCCAGCAGCTGGGACAGCTCCTATAATTCACCCCTCCACTTT
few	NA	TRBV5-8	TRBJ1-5	CASSLEGFVESNQPQHF	TGTGCCAGCAGCTTGGAGGGGTTTGTGGAAAGCAATCAGCCCCAGCATTTT
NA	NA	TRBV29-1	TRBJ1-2	CSVEDIGRAPYGYTF	TGCAGCGTTGAAGATATAGGCAGGGCCCCCTATGGCTACACCTTC
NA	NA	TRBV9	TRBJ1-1	CASSVGGGRDTEAFF	TGTGCCAGCAGCGTAGGGGGAGGGAGGGACACTGAAGCTTTCTTT
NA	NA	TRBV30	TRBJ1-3	CAWSSGGAGNTIYF	TGTGCCTGGAGTAGCGGGGGGGCTGGAAACACCATATATTTT
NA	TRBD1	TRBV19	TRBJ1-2	CASEDRGRFGYTF	TGTGCCAGTGAGGACAGGGGGCGTTTTGGCTACACCTTC
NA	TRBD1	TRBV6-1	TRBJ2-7	CASGTANSYEQYF	TGTGCCAGCGGGACAGCCAACTCCTACGAGCAGTACTTC
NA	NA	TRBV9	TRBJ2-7	CASSQRDEQYF	TGTGCCAGCAGCCAGAGGGACGAGCAGTACTTC
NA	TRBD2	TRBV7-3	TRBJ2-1	CASSLGLAEYNEQFF	TGTGCCAGCAGCCTGGGACTAGCAGAATACAATGAGCAGTTCTTC
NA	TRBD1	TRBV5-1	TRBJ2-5	CASSPGQGGETQYF	TGCGCCAGCAGCCCCGGACAGGGAGGAGAGACCCAGTACTTC
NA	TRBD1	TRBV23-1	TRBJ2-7	CASSQFSGTGGGKYF	TGCGCCAGCAGTCAATTCAGCGGGACAGGGGGCGGGAAGTACTTC
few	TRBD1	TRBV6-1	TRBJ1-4	CASSAPGTENEKLFF	TGTGCCAGCAGTGCCCCCGGGACAGAGAATGAAAAACTGTTTTTT
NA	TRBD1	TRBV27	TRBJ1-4	CASSSYRGEKLFF	TGTGCCAGCAGTTCCTACAGGGGTGAAAAACTGTTTTTT
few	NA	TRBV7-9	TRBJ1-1	CSSSRTDGEAFF	TGTTCCAGCTCTCGGACAGACGGTGAAGCTTTCTTT
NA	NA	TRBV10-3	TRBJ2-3	CAISMRATDTQYF	TGTGCCATCAGTATGAGAGCAACAGATACGCAGTATTTT
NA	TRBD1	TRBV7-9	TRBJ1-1	CASSVSEGQRTEAFF	TGTGCCAGCAGCGTGAGTGAGGGACAGAGGACTGAAGCTTTCTTT